Listed below are T cell receptor beta chains from one sample, sequenced in a study of identical twins. Each CDR3 protein is one row after TCRdb ran MiXCR on the 5' RACE reads. This repertoire shows roughly 750,000 distinct CDR3 sequences, around 20% found once; its top ten account for roughly 4%. The sample was also linked to a second study, of T cells expressing NK-cell markers.

Sequenced sample: PBMCs. The receptors come from a young woman in good health. The CDR3 runs from the conserved cysteine through the conserved F or W. D genes are given only for firm matches. Expanded clones are given a class, and other clones once, few, many or no size at all.

cdr3_length: 13; j_call: TRBJ1-1; clone_size: .; d_call: .; v_call: TRBV5-5; cdr3_nt: TGTGCCAGCAGGTTACAGCTGAACACTGAAGCTTTCTTT; cdr3_aa: CASRLQLNTEAFF
cdr3_length: 13; j_call: TRBJ2-7; clone_size: many; d_call: .; v_call: TRBV20-1; cdr3_nt: TGCAGTGCTAACGATCGGGACTTCTACGAGCAGTACTTC; cdr3_aa: CSANDRDFYEQYF
cdr3_length: 16; j_call: TRBJ2-1; clone_size: many; d_call: TRBD2; v_call: TRBV10-1; cdr3_nt: TGCGCCAGCAGTGAGATGGTTACTAGCGGGGGCAATGAGCAGTTCTTC; cdr3_aa: CASSEMVTSGGNEQFF
cdr3_length: 13; j_call: TRBJ2-5; clone_size: .; d_call: .; v_call: TRBV20-1; cdr3_nt: TGCAGTGCTAGGGCTCCAGACCAAGAGACCCAGTACTTC; cdr3_aa: CSARAPDQETQYF
cdr3_length: 13; j_call: TRBJ1-1; clone_size: few; d_call: .; v_call: TRBV12-3/TRBV12-4; cdr3_nt: TGTGCCAGCAGTTTGCTGACAGTGCCGAAGGCTTTCTTT; cdr3_aa: CASSLLTVPKAFF
cdr3_length: 14; j_call: TRBJ2-3; clone_size: few; d_call: .; v_call: TRBV5-1; cdr3_nt: TGCGCCAGCAGCTTGGCACGGGCGGAGGATACGCAGTATTTT; cdr3_aa: CASSLARAEDTQYF
cdr3_length: 16; j_call: TRBJ2-3; clone_size: few; d_call: .; v_call: TRBV5-5; cdr3_nt: TGTGCCAGCAGCTGGGGGTCTTTAGCTCCCACAGATACGCAGTATTTT; cdr3_aa: CASSWGSLAPTDTQYF
cdr3_length: 11; j_call: TRBJ2-1; clone_size: few; d_call: .; v_call: TRBV20-1; cdr3_nt: TGCAGTGCTAGCCAATCGGTTGAGCAGTTCTTC; cdr3_aa: CSASQSVEQFF
cdr3_length: 11; j_call: TRBJ2-1; clone_size: many; d_call: .; v_call: TRBV12-3/TRBV12-4; cdr3_nt: TGTGCCAGCAGCTACCTCGTGGAGCAGTTCTTC; cdr3_aa: CASSYLVEQFF
cdr3_length: 15; j_call: TRBJ2-3; clone_size: .; d_call: .; v_call: TRBV5-1; cdr3_nt: TGCGCCAGCAGCTTAAGGGAAGGCGGCACAGATACGCAGTATTTT; cdr3_aa: CASSLREGGTDTQYF
cdr3_length: 13; j_call: TRBJ1-2; clone_size: few; d_call: .; v_call: TRBV6-1; cdr3_nt: TGTGCCAGCAGCAAGACTTCTAACTATGGCTACACCTTC; cdr3_aa: CASSKTSNYGYTF
cdr3_length: 14; j_call: TRBJ2-3; clone_size: once; d_call: .; v_call: TRBV4-3; cdr3_nt: TGCGCCAGCAGCCACAGAGAGAACACAGATACGCAGTATTTT; cdr3_aa: CASSHRENTDTQYF
cdr3_length: 15; j_call: TRBJ1-6; clone_size: .; d_call: TRBD1; v_call: TRBV6-1; cdr3_nt: TGTGCCAGCAGTGACATAGGACAGGGGAACTCACCCCTCCACTTT; cdr3_aa: CASSDIGQGNSPLHF
cdr3_length: 14; j_call: TRBJ2-3; clone_size: .; d_call: .; v_call: TRBV12-3/TRBV12-4; cdr3_nt: TGTGCCAGCAGTTTATTGGGGGACACAGATACGCAGTATTTT; cdr3_aa: CASSLLGDTDTQYF
cdr3_length: 13; j_call: TRBJ1-3; clone_size: .; d_call: .; v_call: TRBV2; cdr3_nt: TGTGCCAGCAGTGTGCAGGGATCAGGCACCATATATTTT; cdr3_aa: CASSVQGSGTIYF
cdr3_length: 13; j_call: TRBJ2-2; clone_size: .; d_call: .; v_call: TRBV7-2; cdr3_nt: TGTGCCAGCAGCTTAGTTACCTTCGGGGAGCTGTTTTTT; cdr3_aa: CASSLVTFGELFF
cdr3_length: 13; j_call: TRBJ1-2; clone_size: many; d_call: .; v_call: TRBV12-3/TRBV12-4; cdr3_nt: TGTGCCAGCAGTTTATACGGTCTCTATGGCTACACCTTC; cdr3_aa: CASSLYGLYGYTF
cdr3_length: 14; j_call: TRBJ1-2; clone_size: .; d_call: .; v_call: TRBV6-1; cdr3_nt: TGTGCCAGCACCCAGTGGCAGGGAGACTATGGCTACACCTTC; cdr3_aa: CASTQWQGDYGYTF
cdr3_length: 16; j_call: TRBJ2-1; clone_size: many; d_call: .; v_call: TRBV27; cdr3_nt: TGTGCCAGCAGTACTTTAAGAGAGAGGGTCTACAATGAGCAGTTCTTC; cdr3_aa: CASSTLRERVYNEQFF
cdr3_length: 15; j_call: TRBJ1-1; clone_size: few; d_call: TRBD1; v_call: TRBV7-2; cdr3_nt: TGTGCCAGCAGCTGGACAGGGGGACGAGACACTGAAGCTTTCTTT; cdr3_aa: CASSWTGGRDTEAFF
cdr3_length: 13; j_call: TRBJ1-6; clone_size: few; d_call: TRBD1; v_call: TRBV5-1; cdr3_nt: TGCGCCAGTAGGGACAGTGTTAATTCACCCCTCCACTTT; cdr3_aa: CASRDSVNSPLHF
cdr3_length: 14; j_call: TRBJ2-5; clone_size: few; d_call: TRBD1; v_call: TRBV2; cdr3_nt: TGTGCCAGCAGTGCTCAGGGGGCAGGGGAGACCCAGTACTTC; cdr3_aa: CASSAQGAGETQYF
cdr3_length: 14; j_call: TRBJ2-3; clone_size: .; d_call: TRBD2; v_call: TRBV5-1; cdr3_nt: TGCGCCAGCAGCTTGACTAGCGGGACCAATACGCAGTATTTT; cdr3_aa: CASSLTSGTNTQYF
cdr3_length: 14; j_call: TRBJ2-3; clone_size: many; d_call: TRBD2; v_call: TRBV5-1; cdr3_nt: TGCGCCAGCACTAGCGGTCCTAGCACAGATACGCAGTATTTT; cdr3_aa: CASTSGPSTDTQYF
cdr3_length: 13; j_call: TRBJ2-7; clone_size: .; d_call: TRBD1; v_call: TRBV11-3; cdr3_nt: TGTGCCAGCAGGGGACAGGGTGTCCACGAGCAGTACTTC; cdr3_aa: CASRGQGVHEQYF
cdr3_length: 14; j_call: TRBJ2-3; clone_size: many; d_call: .; v_call: TRBV29-1; cdr3_nt: TGCAGCGTTGAACCGCAGGCGGGCACAGATACGCAGTATTTT; cdr3_aa: CSVEPQAGTDTQYF